Each of the 9 T cell receptor beta chains below was sequenced from the same sample in a study of cytomegalovirus exposure and HLA in healthy donors. Generated by immunoSEQ multiplex PCR, the TCRdb table keeps only in-frame clones and is missing some. This table holds roughly 70,000 clones, 85% to 95% found once. Sequenced material: PBMCs. The receptors here all came from a man in his late teens or twenties in good health and CMV-seronegative.

The V gene is TRBV7-2, the J gene TRBJ2-4; D unresolved. The CDR3 consists of 17 residues. Between the trimmed V and J ends, which lost 0 bases and 3 bases, there was a span of 15 bases. The V gene's germline CDR1 is SGHTA and CDR2 FQGNSA. CDR3 bases: TGTGCCAGCAGCTTAGCGGAGTCGGGTTCAGACAAAAACATTCAGTACTTC. Its protein is CASSLAESGSDKNIQYF.

The chain is built from TRBV9 and TRBJ1-2; no clear D gene. The CDR3 covers 18 residues. The germline gives CDR1 SGDLS, CDR2 YYNGEE. Between the trimmed V and J ends, which lost 3 bases and 3 bases, there was a span of 24 bases. This CDR3 reads CASSADMINGTLDYGYTF. DNA for the CDR3: TGTGCCAGCAGCGCCGACATGATTAACGGTACCCTCGACTATGGCTACACCTTC.

The chain combines TRBV7-9 with TRBJ1-3, with D perhaps TRBD1 (6 bases). V lost 5 bases and J 1 base, leaving 12 bases between the germline ends. CDR3 length: 15 residues. Germline CDR1 SEHNR, CDR2 FQNEAQ (reference sequence). CDR3 amino acids: CASSGPTGSGNTIYF. CDR3 coding DNA: TGTGCCAGCAGCGGTCCGACAGGTTCTGGAAACACCATATATTTT.

The chain has TRBV28 and TRBJ1-2, with 10 bases fitting TRBD1. V was pared by 1 base and J by 4 bases, with 9 bases of the junction left unmatched. The germline V gene has CDR1 MDHEN and CDR2 SYDVKM. The CDR3 has 17 amino acids. CDR3 coding DNA: TGTGCCAGCAGTTTATCGCCCAGGACAGGGGGTCCCTATGGCTACACCTTC. This gives the protein CASSLSPRTGGPYGYTF.

This clone was seen only a few times. This chain connects TRBV6-5 to TRBJ1-3; 7 bases align to TRBD1. Per the germline V gene, CDR1 is MNHEY and CDR2 is SVGAGI. V lost 4 bases and J lost 8; bases outside the gene matches: 8. This CDR3 comprises 14 residues. CDR3 region: CASSFRQGSDTIYF. The CDR3 nucleotides are TGTGCCAGCAGTTTCAGACAGGGAAGTGACACCATATATTTT.

The chain links TRBV7-3 to TRBJ1-2, with 9 bases lining up with TRBD1. V trimming: 4 bases; J trimming: 7 bases; junction bases outside the gene matches: 4. This CDR3 spans 13 amino acids. Germline assignment: CDR1 SGHTA and CDR2 FQGTGA. CDR3 residues: CASSWTGESGYTF. In DNA, the CDR3 is TGTGCCAGCAGCTGGACAGGGGAATCTGGCTACACCTTC.

The rearrangement uses TRBV4-3 and TRBJ1-2, with TRBD1 as a possible D gene (5 bases). CDR1 is LGHNA and CDR2 is YSLEER in the germline V gene. Trimming shortened V by 0 bases and J by 8 bases, and 16 bases separated the two germline ends. This CDR3 has 15 amino acids. CDR3 bases: TGCGCCAGCAGCCAAGATTACGGCCAAGGGGAAGGCTACACCTTC. Residues: CASSQDYGQGEGYTF.

The gene calls are TRBV28 and TRBJ1-1; maybe TRBD1 (6 bases). Deletions cut 10 bases from V and 0 bases from J, with 21 bases between. This CDR3 contains 16 residues. CDR1 and CDR2 (germline): MDHEN, SYDVKM. CDR3 bases: TGTGCCATCGCAAACGAGATGGGACAAATGAACACTGAAGCTTTCTTT. The encoded protein is CAIANEMGQMNTEAFF.

The chain couples TRBV6-5 to TRBJ2-7, with D unresolved. V lost 4 bases and J 3 bases, leaving 10 bases between the germline ends. The length of the CDR3 is 13 residues. CDR1 MNHEY and CDR2 SVGAGI come from the germline V gene. In DNA form, the CDR3 reads TGTGCCAGCAGTTCCAACCCAGACTACGAGCAGTACTTC. Its translation is CASSSNPDYEQYF.